This TCR beta chain was obtained from a study of blood T cell repertoires in COVID-19. Study at large: Whether acute or convalescent, the COVID-19 samples came from the United States, Italy and Spain.

TCRdb keeps only in-frame clones here, not all; method: immunoSEQ multiplex PCR. This table holds 200,000 to 250,000 clones, about 85% found once. The V end lost 0 bases, the J end lost 4 bases, and 6 bases lay between the germline ends. The CDR3 contains 14 residues. Germline V lookup: CDR1 SGHAT, CDR2 FQNNGV. The receptor was isolated from a man aged 25-45 years who had recovered from COVID-19. The chain couples TRBV11-2 to TRBJ2-2; no firm D call. The source material was PBMCs or T cells enriched from blood (not recorded which). The CDR3 nucleotides are TGTGCCAGCAGCTTAGAGGTTAGCACCGGGGAGCTGTTTTTT. Translation gives CASSLEVSTGELFF.